This TCR beta chain was obtained from a study of cytomegalovirus exposure and HLA in healthy donors. The primer mix had 60 Vbeta and 13 Jbeta primers. In the authors' methods: Roughly 10 million shared chains were among the approximately 87 million unique TCR beta chains that a later analysis counted. Data came from immunoSEQ multiplex PCR; TCRdb stores just in-frame clones and leaves some out. V and J calls and clone size are those listed in that table; D and trimming were worked out from the DNA. The repertoire consists of roughly 200,000 clones, with 75% to 85% occurring once and the leading ten covering 11% to 15%. CDR3 length: 13 residues. Germline CDR1 and CDR2: MNHNS and SASEGT. V shed 8 bases and J shed 6 bases, with 17 bases lying between them. This clone turned up a few times.

This sequence was found in a woman in her 30s in good health and CMV-seropositive. The rearrangement uses TRBV6-1 and TRBJ2-7; TRBD1 might be the D (5 bases). The material sequenced was PBMCs. The CDR3 DNA sequence: TGTGCCAGCTGTCCCGGCAGGGCGGTCGAGCAGTACTTC. Its protein product is CASCPGRAVEQYF.